Listed below are T cell receptor beta chains from one sample, sequenced in a study of CD8 T cells in Susac syndrome. TCRdb re-called the immunoSEQ multiplex PCR reads with MiXCR, one entry per CDR3 protein. The data hold about 150,000 distinct CDR3 sequences, with about 94% observed a single time. Sequences were obtained from CD4+ T cells from PBMCs. These receptors were obtained from a human donor with Susac syndrome. The CDR3 runs from the conserved cysteine through the conserved F or W. The D gene is left open where the match is weak. Clone size appears in some rows only: once, few, many, or a class for an expanded clone.

cdr3_nt: TGCAGTGCTATGCGGAACTATGGCTACACCTTC
cdr3_aa: CSAMRNYGYTF
j_call: TRBJ1-2
clone_size: NA
v_call: TRBV20-1
d_call: NA

cdr3_nt: TGTGCCAGCAGCTTGGAAGGCTCTGGGGCCAACGTCCTGACTTTC
cdr3_aa: CASSLEGSGANVLTF
j_call: TRBJ2-6
clone_size: NA
v_call: TRBV5-4
d_call: NA

cdr3_nt: TGTGCCAGCAGCTTAACCCGGGAGGGGTCCGATACGCAGTATTTT
cdr3_aa: CASSLTREGSDTQYF
j_call: TRBJ2-3
clone_size: NA
v_call: TRBV7-3
d_call: TRBD2

cdr3_nt: TGCAGTGCTAGAATAGGCGGCCAGCCCCAGCATTTT
cdr3_aa: CSARIGGQPQHF
j_call: TRBJ1-5
clone_size: NA
v_call: TRBV20-1
d_call: NA

cdr3_nt: TGCAGCTGTCGGGGGTCTGGGATGAACACTGAAGCTTTCTTT
cdr3_aa: CSCRGSGMNTEAFF
j_call: TRBJ1-1
clone_size: NA
v_call: TRBV29-1
d_call: NA

cdr3_nt: TGTGCCACCAGTGACCGGAGAGAGTTCAAGCAGTTCTTC
cdr3_aa: CATSDRREFKQFF
j_call: TRBJ2-1
clone_size: NA
v_call: TRBV24-1
d_call: NA

cdr3_nt: TGTGCCAGCAGTTTTGGACAGGCGCAAGAGACCCAGTACTTC
cdr3_aa: CASSFGQAQETQYF
j_call: TRBJ2-5
clone_size: NA
v_call: TRBV6-5
d_call: TRBD1

cdr3_nt: TGTGCCAGTAGTACCCCGAGGGGACAGACCTACGAGCAGTACTTC
cdr3_aa: CASSTPRGQTYEQYF
j_call: TRBJ2-7
clone_size: NA
v_call: TRBV19
d_call: TRBD1

cdr3_nt: TGTGCCAGCAGCTTGTCGGGCACAGATACGCAGTATTTT
cdr3_aa: CASSLSGTDTQYF
j_call: TRBJ2-3
clone_size: few
v_call: TRBV5-6
d_call: NA

cdr3_nt: TGCAGTGCTAGACCCGGGACTAGCGGTGGAACCGGGGAGCTGTTTTTT
cdr3_aa: CSARPGTSGGTGELFF
j_call: TRBJ2-2
clone_size: NA
v_call: TRBV20-1
d_call: TRBD2

cdr3_nt: TGTGCCAGCAGCTCACCCAGGATAGGAGATACGCAGTATTTT
cdr3_aa: CASSSPRIGDTQYF
j_call: TRBJ2-3
clone_size: NA
v_call: TRBV7-9
d_call: NA

cdr3_nt: TGTGCCAGCAGCCCCTCGAGCTCTGGAAACACCATATATTTT
cdr3_aa: CASSPSSSGNTIYF
j_call: TRBJ1-3
clone_size: NA
v_call: TRBV25-1
d_call: NA

cdr3_nt: TGCAGTGCTACAGCCGGACAGGGATGGAATCAGCCCCAGCATTTT
cdr3_aa: CSATAGQGWNQPQHF
j_call: TRBJ1-5
clone_size: NA
v_call: TRBV20-1
d_call: TRBD1

cdr3_nt: TGTGCCAGCAGGCCCCTGATGAACACTGAAGCTTTCTTT
cdr3_aa: CASRPLMNTEAFF
j_call: TRBJ1-1
clone_size: NA
v_call: TRBV28
d_call: NA

cdr3_nt: TGCAGTGCTAACCCCCGGGACAGGAGAACAGATACGCAGTATTTT
cdr3_aa: CSANPRDRRTDTQYF
j_call: TRBJ2-3
clone_size: NA
v_call: TRBV20-1
d_call: TRBD1

cdr3_nt: TGCAGTGCTAGAGATCCGTCAGGCAGGGGGCAAGGAAACACCATATATTTT
cdr3_aa: CSARDPSGRGQGNTIYF
j_call: TRBJ1-3
clone_size: NA
v_call: TRBV20-1
d_call: TRBD1

cdr3_nt: TGTGCCAGCGGGAAGCCTGAGCAGTTCTTC
cdr3_aa: CASGKPEQFF
j_call: TRBJ2-1
clone_size: NA
v_call: TRBV7-9
d_call: NA

cdr3_nt: TGCAGTGCAAAACCGGGACTAGCGGCCTCCTACAATGAGCAGTTCTTC
cdr3_aa: CSAKPGLAASYNEQFF
j_call: TRBJ2-1
clone_size: NA
v_call: TRBV20-1
d_call: TRBD2

cdr3_nt: TGTACCTCCGGCGGTAGCACAGATACGCAGTATTTT
cdr3_aa: CTSGGSTDTQYF
j_call: TRBJ2-3
clone_size: NA
v_call: TRBV28
d_call: NA

cdr3_nt: TGTGCCAGCAGTTTTTATCGGGCCCCCACAGATACGCAGTATTTT
cdr3_aa: CASSFYRAPTDTQYF
j_call: TRBJ2-3
clone_size: NA
v_call: TRBV12-3/TRBV12-4
d_call: NA

cdr3_nt: TGTGCCAGCAGCCGGAGGGGGCCGGAAGATACGCAGTATTTT
cdr3_aa: CASSRRGPEDTQYF
j_call: TRBJ2-3
clone_size: NA
v_call: TRBV5-5
d_call: NA

cdr3_nt: TGTGCCAGAAGCTCTCACGTGCTCGGGCGGGACCTCTTTCTTGAGACCCAGTACTTC
cdr3_aa: CARSSHVLGRDLFLETQYF
j_call: TRBJ2-5
clone_size: NA
v_call: TRBV28
d_call: NA

cdr3_nt: TGTGCCAGCAGCTTGGATGTAGCGGGACCATCTGGGGCCAACGTCCTGACTTTC
cdr3_aa: CASSLDVAGPSGANVLTF
j_call: TRBJ2-6
clone_size: NA
v_call: TRBV5-4
d_call: TRBD2

cdr3_nt: TGTGCCAGCAGTACTCGGACAGCCTTTAACTATGGCTACACCTTC
cdr3_aa: CASSTRTAFNYGYTF
j_call: TRBJ1-2
clone_size: NA
v_call: TRBV12-3/TRBV12-4
d_call: NA

cdr3_nt: TGTGCCAGCAGCTTAGCAGGGGACAGGGAAGCTTTCTTT
cdr3_aa: CASSLAGDREAFF
j_call: TRBJ1-1
clone_size: NA
v_call: TRBV7-9
d_call: TRBD1

cdr3_nt: TGTGCCAGCAGCCTTCGGACTAGCGGGAGGGATGAGCAGTTCTTC
cdr3_aa: CASSLRTSGRDEQFF
j_call: TRBJ2-1
clone_size: NA
v_call: TRBV4-2
d_call: TRBD2

cdr3_nt: TGCGCCAGCAGCTTGGCTAGGGGGCCGGTCACTGAAGCTTTCTTT
cdr3_aa: CASSLARGPVTEAFF
j_call: TRBJ1-1
clone_size: NA
v_call: TRBV5-1
d_call: TRBD1

cdr3_nt: TGCAGTGCTCGAGACTCGGGGGGGAGCCACGAGCAGTACTTC
cdr3_aa: CSARDSGGSHEQYF
j_call: TRBJ2-7
clone_size: NA
v_call: TRBV20-1
d_call: TRBD2

cdr3_nt: TGTGCCACCAGTGATTTAGGGGTTGAGCAGTTCTTC
cdr3_aa: CATSDLGVEQFF
j_call: TRBJ2-1
clone_size: NA
v_call: TRBV24-1
d_call: NA

cdr3_nt: TGTGCCACCAGCAGGGGGACAGGATACTCTGGGGCCAACGTCCTGACTTTC
cdr3_aa: CATSRGTGYSGANVLTF
j_call: TRBJ2-6
clone_size: NA
v_call: TRBV15
d_call: TRBD1

cdr3_nt: TGCGCCAGCAGCCAAGGAACCCGGGACAGGGGTTCCGATACGCAGTATTTT
cdr3_aa: CASSQGTRDRGSDTQYF
j_call: TRBJ2-3
clone_size: NA
v_call: TRBV4-1
d_call: TRBD1

cdr3_nt: TGTGCCACCGCGATTAACAGGAACACTGAAGCTTTCTTT
cdr3_aa: CATAINRNTEAFF
j_call: TRBJ1-1
clone_size: once
v_call: TRBV7-3
d_call: NA

cdr3_nt: TGTGCCAGCAGTGCCAGGGGAAATAATTCACCCCTCCACTTT
cdr3_aa: CASSARGNNSPLHF
j_call: TRBJ1-6
clone_size: NA
v_call: TRBV25-1
d_call: NA

cdr3_nt: TGTGCCAGCAGTTCTCGTGGAACTGAAGCTTTCTTT
cdr3_aa: CASSSRGTEAFF
j_call: TRBJ1-1
clone_size: NA
v_call: TRBV28
d_call: NA

cdr3_nt: TGCAGTGCTAGAAAACTAGATACGCAGTATTTT
cdr3_aa: CSARKLDTQYF
j_call: TRBJ2-3
clone_size: NA
v_call: TRBV20-1
d_call: NA

cdr3_nt: TGTGCCATCAGTAGGACAGGGGCCGACTATGGCTACACCTTC
cdr3_aa: CAISRTGADYGYTF
j_call: TRBJ1-2
clone_size: NA
v_call: TRBV10-3
d_call: TRBD1

cdr3_nt: TGTGCCAGTAGTATCATCCGCGGTTCGGGCACCGGGGAGCTGTTTTTT
cdr3_aa: CASSIIRGSGTGELFF
j_call: TRBJ2-2
clone_size: NA
v_call: TRBV19
d_call: NA

cdr3_nt: TGCAGTGCTAGAGCGGACAGGGAAGAGACCCAGTACTTC
cdr3_aa: CSARADREETQYF
j_call: TRBJ2-5
clone_size: NA
v_call: TRBV20-1
d_call: TRBD1

cdr3_nt: TGCAGTGCCCGGCAGGGGAATTCACCCCTCCACTTT
cdr3_aa: CSARQGNSPLHF
j_call: TRBJ1-6
clone_size: NA
v_call: TRBV20-1
d_call: NA

cdr3_nt: TGTGCCAGCAGTGCGCGCCCGACCGGTGAAGCTTTCTTT
cdr3_aa: CASSARPTGEAFF
j_call: TRBJ1-1
clone_size: once
v_call: TRBV2
d_call: NA

cdr3_nt: TGCAGTGCTAGTCCAGGGGGCTCTTGGTCCGGGGCCAACGTCCTGACTTTC
cdr3_aa: CSASPGGSWSGANVLTF
j_call: TRBJ2-6
clone_size: NA
v_call: TRBV20-1
d_call: TRBD1

cdr3_nt: TGTGCCAGTCTGGGGGAATCTGGAAACACCATATATTTT
cdr3_aa: CASLGESGNTIYF
j_call: TRBJ1-3
clone_size: NA
v_call: TRBV21-1
d_call: NA

cdr3_nt: TGTGCCAGCAGCCAAGAGTTGGGTAACACCGGGGAGCTGTTTTTT
cdr3_aa: CASSQELGNTGELFF
j_call: TRBJ2-2
clone_size: NA
v_call: TRBV14
d_call: NA

cdr3_nt: TGTGCCAGCAGCTTAGCCGATTATAATTCACCCCTCCACTTT
cdr3_aa: CASSLADYNSPLHF
j_call: TRBJ1-6
clone_size: NA
v_call: TRBV7-2
d_call: NA

cdr3_nt: TGTGCCAGCAGTGGCCTTACAGGGAGCTCCTACAATGAGCAGTTCTTC
cdr3_aa: CASSGLTGSSYNEQFF
j_call: TRBJ2-1
clone_size: NA
v_call: TRBV6-1
d_call: NA

cdr3_nt: TGTGCCAGCAGCTTGGGGGCCCCAGATACGCAGTATTTT
cdr3_aa: CASSLGAPDTQYF
j_call: TRBJ2-3
clone_size: NA
v_call: TRBV5-4
d_call: NA